Below are 29 T cell receptor beta chains sequenced from a single sample in a study of T-cell reconstitution after alpha-beta-depleted transplantation in children. As it was prepared, the TCRbeta library received unique molecular identifiers. TCRdb re-called the PCR reads with MiXCR, one entry per CDR3 protein. The sample shows some 200,000 distinct CDR3 sequences, about 6.3% of them seen only once. The sequencing here drew on PBMCs from the stem cell graft donor, taken from the stem cell graft. Receptors originate from a human donor who donated a stem cell graft to a child with Wiskott-Aldrich syndrome.

This clonotype showed up just a few times. The chain couples TRBV14 to TRBJ2-4, with D hard to call. CDR1 and CDR2 (germline): SGHDN, FVKESK. V was clipped by 2 bases and J by 9 bases, with 17 bases between them. The CDR3 has 15 amino acids. The DNA of the CDR3 is TGTGCCAGCAGCCAACCAGACGGCGCAGGCGGCATTCAGTACTTC. Protein sequence: CASSQPDGAGGIQYF.

This clonotype was counted at least ten times. CDR3 nucleotide sequence: TGCGCCAGCAGCTCGTTGGGGCTAGCTCAAGTAGGGGAGCAGTACTTC. Residues: CASSSLGLAQVGEQYF. The V and J genes are TRBV5-1 and TRBJ2-7; D may be TRBD1 or TRBD2 (5 bases each). V was pared by 3 bases and J by 7 bases, with 23 bases between. Germline CDR1 is SGHRS and CDR2 is YFSETQ. This CDR3 comprises 16 residues. The variable domain in full, completed from reference TRBV5-1 and TRBJ2-7, reads KAGVTQTPRYLIKTRGQQVTLSCSPISGHRSVSWYQQTPGQGLQFLFEYFSETQRNKGNFPGRFSGRQFSNSRSEMNVSTLELGDSALYLCASSSLGLAQVGEQYFGPGTRLTVT.

Ten or more counts support this clonotype. The genes are TRBV27 and TRBJ2-7, with D possibly TRBD1 on 6 matching bases. This CDR3 has 13 amino acids. V gave up 5 bases and J gave up 7 bases, with 15 bases separating them. Germline CDR1 reads MNHEY; CDR2 reads SMNVEV (reference sequence). In DNA form, the CDR3 reads TGTGCCAGCAGTCCCTCAGGGGAAAGGGAGCAGTACTTC. Amino acid sequence: CASSPSGEREQYF.

The chain recombines TRBV19 with TRBJ2-7; 9 nucleotides agree with TRBD1. The CDR3 totals 15 residues. With V trimmed by 5 bases and J by 2 bases, 7 bases remained unmatched. The germline CDR1 and CDR2 sequences are LNHDA and SQIVND (reference sequence). The CDR3 DNA sequence: TGTGCCAGTAGTCTTAGACAGGGGGAAACCTACGAGCAGTACTTC. Its translation is CASSLRQGETYEQYF.

This clonotype turned up a few times. The gene calls are TRBV10-1 and TRBJ2-2; weak D call: TRBD2 (7 bases). Per germline, CDR1 WNHNN and CDR2 SYGVQD (reference sequence). The CDR3 contains 14 residues. Trimming left V 6 bases short and J 9 bases short, with 17 bases between. CDR3 nucleotide sequence: TGCGCCAGCAGAGAGAGTGGGGGGGACAGGGAGCTGTTTTTT. Translation gives CASRESGGDRELFF.

This clonotype was recorded many times. The V gene is TRBV5-6, the J gene TRBJ2-4; D possibly corresponds to TRBD1 (5 bases). V was pared by 0 bases and J by 0 bases, with 13 bases between. Germline loops: CDR1 SGHDT, CDR2 YYEEEE. The CDR3 covers 17 residues. CDR3 loop: CASSLGQTRLAKNIQYF. The CDR3 DNA follows: TGTGCCAGCAGCTTGGGACAGACCAGACTAGCCAAAAACATTCAGTACTTC.

At least ten counts were recorded for this clonotype. This chain connects TRBV12-3 or TRBV12-4 to TRBJ2-5, with a weak D call TRBD1 (6 bases). V lost 5 bases, J lost 1 base, and 17 bases lay in between. This CDR3 is 16 amino acids long. The CDR3: CASSAPGDWGQETQYF. CDR3 coding DNA: TGTGCCAGCAGTGCCCCAGGGGATTGGGGCCAAGAGACCCAGTACTTC.

This clonotype was seen many times. This sequence joins TRBV20-1 and TRBJ1-5; D is undetermined. This CDR3 region has 15 residues. V lost 2 bases and J lost 0, with 11 bases in between. Germline lookup yields CDR1 DFQATT and CDR2 SNEGSKA (reference sequence). CDR3 sequence (DNA): TGCAGTGCTAGACGAGCCTCCGATAGCAATCAGCCCCAGCATTTT. The encoded protein is CSARRASDSNQPQHF.

This clonotype was recorded at least ten times. The V gene is TRBV20-1, the J gene TRBJ1-6, with TRBD1 matching 10 bases. This CDR3 is 15 amino acids long. Trimming at V came to 6 bases and at J to 11 bases, leaving 13 bases not matched to a gene. The germline CDR1 and CDR2 sequences are DFQATT and SNEGSKA (reference sequence). CDR3 region: CSANSGTGARAPLHF. In DNA, the CDR3 is TGCAGTGCGAACTCCGGGACAGGGGCCAGGGCACCCCTCCACTTT.

The V call is TRBV2, the J call TRBJ2-7, with 9 bases lining up with TRBD1. Germline lookup yields CDR1 SNHLY and CDR2 FYNNEI. V was pared by 0 bases and J by 4 bases, with 4 bases of the junction left unmatched. The CDR3 contains 15 residues. The CDR3 region is CASSEAGQGWYEQYF. As DNA, the CDR3 is TGTGCCAGCAGTGAAGCGGGACAGGGTTGGTACGAGCAGTACTTC.

Many counts were recorded for this clonotype. The chain recombines TRBV3-1 with TRBJ2-7; no definite D call. This CDR3 contains 11 residues. The V end lost 5 bases, the J end lost 11 bases, and 13 bases lay between the germline ends. Per germline, CDR1 LGHDT and CDR2 YNNKEL (reference sequence). This chain's CDR3 is CASSGILGEYF. CDR3 sequence (DNA): TGTGCCAGCAGCGGTATTCTTGGGGAGTACTTC.

The chain has TRBV30 and TRBJ2-2; D is uncertain. The V end was cut by 2 bases, the J end by 2 bases, with 9 bases between. CDR1 and CDR2 (germline): GTSNPN, SVGIG (reference sequence). This CDR3 is built from 14 residues. CDR3 region: CAWSLTSNTGELFF. The CDR3 DNA reads as TGTGCCTGGAGTCTGACCTCCAACACCGGGGAGCTGTTTTTT.

This clonotype appeared many times. The chain combines TRBV29-1 with TRBJ2-1; the match to TRBD1 covers 7 bases. The V gene's germline CDR1 is SQVTM and CDR2 ANQGSEA. CDR3 length: 16 residues. Germline trimming cut 7 bases from V and 4 bases from J; bases unmatched to any gene: 16. This CDR3 is CSALISPGQPYNEQFF. The CDR3 DNA follows: TGCAGCGCCCTCATTTCACCGGGACAGCCATACAATGAGCAGTTCTTC.

The sample holds many counts of this clonotype. The chain uses TRBV27 and TRBJ2-1, with D unresolved. V gave up 2 bases and J gave up 3 bases, with 11 bases separating them. The CDR3 is made up of 15 amino acids. Germline CDR1 MNHEY, CDR2 SMNVEV (reference sequence). The CDR3 is CASSLESPGYNEQFF. CDR3 DNA: TGTGCCAGCAGTTTAGAAAGCCCCGGCTACAATGAGCAGTTCTTC.

This clonotype was counted at least ten times. The CDR3 spells CASSLGSGTAEAFF. The CDR3 coding sequence is TGCGCCAGCAGCTTGGGGTCAGGAACCGCTGAAGCTTTCTTT. This chain connects TRBV5-1 to TRBJ1-1; no clear D gene. The V gene's germline CDR1 is SGHRS and CDR2 YFSETQ. The CDR3 is 14 residues long. The germline V and J ends were trimmed by 0 bases and 6 bases, with 12 bases remaining between them.

This clonotype has a count of ten or more. V gene TRBV12-3 or TRBV12-4 combines with J gene TRBJ2-7; 9 bases map to TRBD1. The CDR3 spans 14 residues. J was trimmed by 4 bases and V by 3 bases; bases with no gene match: 4. In DNA form, the CDR3 reads TGTGCCAGCAGTTTTGGGACAGGGAGTTACGAGCAGTACTTC. Translating gives CASSFGTGSYEQYF.

This clonotype was seen ten or more times. The V gene is TRBV7-9, the J gene TRBJ1-2; D is undetermined. The CDR3 runs 13 residues. Trimming removed 5 bases from V and 6 bases from J, with 13 bases in between. The germline CDR1 and CDR2 sequences are SEHNR and FQNEAQ (reference sequence). CDR3 sequence: CASSKRDMDGYTF. CDR3 coding DNA: TGTGCCAGCAGCAAAAGGGATATGGATGGCTACACCTTC.

At least ten counts were recorded for this clonotype. The chain employs TRBV7-9 and TRBJ2-1; 8 nucleotides line up with TRBD1. Germline-derived CDR1 and CDR2 are SEHNR and FQNEAQ (reference sequence). The CDR3 contains 15 residues. Trimming at V came to 3 bases and at J to 8 bases, leaving 9 bases not matched to a gene. The CDR3 sequence: CASSFMGQVRDEQFF. CDR3 bases: TGTGCCAGCAGCTTTATGGGACAGGTTAGGGATGAGCAGTTCTTC.

This clonotype was counted at least ten times. This chain uses TRBV20-1 with TRBJ2-5; TRBD2 is a possible D gene (5 bases). The CDR3 is 14 amino acids. V shed 5 bases and J shed 1 base, with 14 bases lying between them. Germline values: CDR1 DFQATT, CDR2 SNEGSKA (reference sequence). CDR3 coding DNA: TGCAGTGCTCTGAGCGGAACGGCCCAAGAGACCCAGTACTTC. Residues: CSALSGTAQETQYF.

This clonotype was picked up many times. In DNA, the CDR3 is TGTGCCAGCAGCCAAGATCGCCCAACCTACGAGCAGTACTTC. It translates to CASSQDRPTYEQYF. This chain links TRBV3-1 with TRBJ2-7; D is ambiguous. The CDR3 is made up of 14 amino acids. Trimming pared 0 bases from V and 2 bases from J, leaving 8 bases between. Germline assignment: CDR1 LGHDT and CDR2 YNNKEL (reference sequence).

The chain carries TRBV2 and TRBJ2-3; D call uncertain. Trimming stripped 7 bases from V and 6 bases from J, with 2 bases between. This CDR3 is built from 9 residues. Germline CDR1 is SNHLY and CDR2 is FYNNEI. The CDR3, as DNA: TGTGCCAGCAAGGATACGCAGTATTTT. It codes for CASKDTQYF.

Many counts were recorded for this clonotype. V usage is TRBV20-1 and J usage is TRBJ2-1, with D maybe TRBD2 (6 bases). The V gene's germline CDR1 is DFQATT and CDR2 SNEGSKA (reference sequence). Trimming took 5 bases from V and 6 from J, leaving 20 bases between them. The CDR3 runs 15 residues. CDR3 amino acids: CSAHYGTSGSNEQFF. In nucleotides, the CDR3 is TGCAGTGCTCACTACGGGACCAGCGGGTCCAATGAGCAGTTCTTC.

Points on this clonotype: This may be a read error: a much more frequent sequence differs by one nucleotide. The rearrangement uses TRBV12-3 or TRBV12-4 and TRBJ1-1; no clear D gene. The length of the CDR3 is 12 residues. The CDR3 DNA reads as TGTGCCAGCAGTTTGGAGAACCCTGAAGCTTTCTTT. This sequence encodes CASSLENPEAFF.

In its sample, this clonotype was seen many times. The chain is built from TRBV30 and TRBJ2-7, with D unresolved. The CDR3 length is 12 residues. V was clipped by 0 bases and J by 10 bases, with 13 bases between them. In germline, CDR1 is GTSNPN, CDR2 SVGIG (reference sequence). The CDR3 region has the DNA TGTGCCTGGAGTGTAGTAACCCCTGTACAGTACTTC. It codes for CAWSVVTPVQYF.

This clonotype has ten or more counts. The rearrangement links TRBV9 to TRBJ2-7; D perhaps matches TRBD1 (6 bases). V lost 1 base and J lost 1, with 9 bases in between. This CDR3 spans 14 amino acids. Germline CDR1 reads SGDLS; CDR2 reads YYNGEE. CDR3 bases: TGTGCCAGCAGCGTATCGACAGGATCCTACGAGCAGTACTTC. Translation: CASSVSTGSYEQYF.

Only one count was recorded for this clonotype. At one end the junction does not follow the germline gene, possibly because of a read error. The rearrangement uses TRBV12-3 or TRBV12-4 and TRBJ2-6; tentative D call: TRBD2 (6 bases). This CDR3 contains 19 residues. CDR3 DNA sequence: TGTGCCTGCAGTTTTCAGGGACTTCCCGGCCTCTCTGGGGCCAACGTCCTGACTTTC. This sequence encodes CACSFQGLPGLSGANVLTF.

This clonotype has only a few counts. The chain is built from TRBV4-1 and TRBJ2-3; D is undetermined. Germline CDR1 is MGHRA and CDR2 is YSYEKL. The CDR3 sequence is 15 residues long. Trimming stripped 4 bases from V and 6 bases from J, with 17 bases between. CDR3 DNA: TGCGCCAGCAGCCCGGCATGGGGAAAATCCGATACGCAGTATTTT. Its translation: CASSPAWGKSDTQYF.

This clonotype appeared many times. The V call is TRBV27, the J call TRBJ2-3, with 7 bases identical to TRBD1. This CDR3 spans 14 amino acids. Germline CDR1 is MNHEY and CDR2 is SMNVEV (reference sequence). With V trimmed by 5 bases and J by 3 bases, 5 bases remained unmatched. The CDR3 sequence is CASSNRGVTDTQYF. In nucleotides, the CDR3 is TGTGCCAGCAGTAACAGGGGTGTAACAGATACGCAGTATTTT.

This clonotype was found many times. At one end, the junction sequence differs from germline, possibly due to a read error. This chain joins TRBV29-1 and TRBJ2-1; D unresolved. Germline CDR1 is SQVTM and CDR2 is ANQGSEA. The CDR3 has 11 amino acids. The CDR3 is CSVEVKFSRVF. The CDR3, as DNA: TGCAGCGTTGAAGTGAAGTTTTCTCGGGTCTTC.